This T cell receptor beta chain was captured in a study of blood T cell repertoires in COVID-19. About the study: The samples span acute and convalescent COVID-19 from the United States, Italy and Spain. In each case, the material was cDNA or gDNA derived from T cells, B-cell-depleted T cells, or PBMCs.

In the authors' workflow: Counts of nucleated cells, estimated from reference gene primer amplification, were obtained. Here immunoSEQ multiplex PCR was the method, and the copy in TCRdb shows in-frame clones only, minus some. The D gene and trimming were derived from the DNA, and the V and J assignments and clone size from that table. This table holds tens of thousands of clones, approximately 85% found once. Trimming at V came to 0 bases and at J to 3 bases, leaving 2 bases not matched to a gene. This CDR3 region has 14 residues. From germline, CDR1 is SGHRS and CDR2 YFSETQ. Sequencing was done on a sample of peripheral blood. The chain uses TRBV5-1 and TRBJ2-7, with 8 nucleotides matching TRBD1. This clonotype was obtained from a human donor in a cohort sampled during active COVID-19. This CDR3 is CASSLGTGNYEQYF. The CDR3 coding sequence is TGCGCCAGCAGCTTGGGGACAGGGAACTACGAGCAGTACTTC.